This T cell receptor (beta chain) was recovered during a study of blood T cell repertoires in COVID-19. Study-level information: Whether acute or convalescent, the COVID-19 samples came from the United States, Italy and Spain. T cells, B-cell-depleted T cells, or PBMCs provided the cDNA or gDNA that served as material.

Those enrolled in Seattle joined during active infection and were followed longitudinally afterward. Assay used: immunoSEQ multiplex PCR; TCRdb lists only in-frame clones, some missing. Of a few hundred thousand clones detected, around 84% appear once; the ten largest clones hold 5.2%. The sequence came from an older woman with COVID-19, enrolled during active disease. Specimen: peripheral blood.

The CDR3 DNA sequence: TGTGCCAGCAGATGGGGCGGGAACACTGAAGCTTTCTTT. As protein: CASRWGGNTEAFF. This rearrangement joins TRBV28 to TRBJ1-1; the D gene is possibly TRBD1 (5 bases). V shed 6 bases and J shed 1 base, with 9 bases lying between them. Germline values: CDR1 MDHEN, CDR2 SYDVKM. This CDR3 is 13 amino acids long.